This paragraph reports one T cell receptor (beta chain). In this sample, this clone turned up once. It has no known antigen specificity. Base-call qualities are not available, and no considerably larger clone is one nucleotide away. Trimming removed 5 bases from V and 3 bases from J, leaving 13 bases between the germline ends. The CDR3 covers 14 residues, taking in both the cysteine and the phenylalanine. Only the CDR3 portion is preserved as DNA: 42 bases, with reading frame beginning at the first base. CDR1 and CDR2, looked up from the germline V gene, are MDHEN and SYDVKM. In total, approximately 700 healthy bone marrow donors made up the cohort. At the time of sampling, every cohort member was nominally healthy, though immune exposures that went unrecorded were likely present. The donor was CMV seropositive and was included in the group of approximately 300 seropositive cohort members. A peripheral blood sample was provided by each donor, and peripheral blood mononuclear cells were used for TCR beta sequencing. Genomic DNA extraction from the blood cell samples was performed with the Qiagen DNeasy Blood Extraction Kit.

Libraries were constructed by the immunoSEQ multiplex PCR assay. A mixture of 60 forward primers for TCR Vbeta segments and 13 reverse primers for TCR Jbeta segments was used in the multiplex PCR. The CDR3 region of rearranged TCR beta genes was amplified from genomic DNA by a multiplex PCR assay. On the Illumina HiSeq System, the amplified TCR beta libraries were sequenced as 87-base-pair reads. The published analysis was carried out like this. A later analysis tallied roughly 80 million unique TCR beta chains across the approximately 670 repertoires, and some 10 million of those chains were shared by two or more donors. Raw reads were error-corrected and collapsed into unique sequences with a nearest-neighbor algorithm that merged closely related sequences to remove PCR and sequencing errors. CDR3 sequences were aligned to IMGT reference sequences to assign V, D and J gene segments. For a sequence to be retained, a match of at least six nucleotides was required to both a V gene segment and a J gene segment. A rearrangement was called productive if the CDR3 had no stop codons and remained in frame with V and J, and every other rearrangement was called non-productive. CDR3 was defined by IMGT convention, running from the second conserved V-encoded cysteine to the conserved J-encoded phenylalanine. The earlier analysis of roughly 590 of the donors excluded sequences that lacked an unambiguous match to a single V gene segment. An earlier analysis of a few hundred of the donors called V segments functional above 56.7% productive rearrangements and segregating when the between-donor standard deviation exceeded 5%. A statistical classification framework was developed to diagnose cytomegalovirus status using the catalog of TCR beta chain sequences. V and J gene assignment, in a later analysis, came from comparing TCR nucleotide sequences with IMGT/GENE-DB human TR gene sequences. In a later analysis, CDR3 sequences and most-parsimonious VDJ recombination scenarios were assigned using the TCRdist pipeline. A later analysis defined each TCR beta chain by its CDR3 amino acid sequence plus V-gene family, and excluded reads lacking a unique V-gene family. To address suspected cross-contamination and a sequencing artifact, a later analysis removed several hundred highly shared, low-generation-probability nucleotide sequences. A later analysis calculated a clonal expansion index for each public chain from normalized within-repertoire ranks of inferred template counts. In a later analysis, generation probabilities were computed using a VDJ recombination model fitted to out-of-frame rearrangements, and the results were checked against IGoR. Hypergeometric tests were used in a later analysis to score TCR-TCR, TCR-HLA and TCR-CMV co-occurrence, with a repertoire-size bias correction applied to the TCR pairs. A later analysis estimated false discovery rates by permuting HLA or CMV assignments 20 times. A later analysis grouped co-occurring TCRs with DBSCAN, adding TCRdist sequence similarity when clustering within HLA-allele-positive subsets. Co-occurrence clustering excluded repertoires with fewer than 30,000 or more than 120,000 public chains, plus five with anomalous nucleotide sharing. Imported from immuneACCESS, the table was reduced by TCRdb to in-frame sequences with V and J called. These copies leave out some clones; in studies compared against another copy, an unresolved V gene accounts for under half, and the cause of the remainder is not known. V and J calls and clone size are as listed in that table; D and trimming were resolved from the DNA. Within this sample are 130,000 or so clones, with 80% to 90% of them counted one time only. The ten largest clones add up to 2.5% to 3% of the sample.

The sample comes from a study of cytomegalovirus exposure and HLA in healthy donors (dated by TCRdb to the late 2010s). Background on the whole study: According to an earlier analysis of 587 of the donors, 150 million to 200 million T cells yielded over 90 million unique TCR beta sequences and 276 Gb of sequence data. The later analysis used no new phenotypic data to find candidate immune exposures, relying instead on TCR beta sequences and their occurrence across donors. Because of strong linkage in the cohort, roughly five DR-DQ haplotypes were treated as single units for association and clustering. Class I and class II HLA loci were covered by the typing at four-digit resolution. Along with the roughly 670-subject first cohort, a separate validation cohort of some 130 different subjects was used. Every repertoire in the discovery cohort had been generated on one and the same sequencing platform. An early release covering about 600 HLA-typed donors comprised about 310 gigabases of sequencing data and around 86 million unique TCR sequences. High-throughput TCR immunosequencing, statistical association of individual TCRs with disease status, and machine learning were combined to predict cytomegalovirus infection status. To decide whether each TCR beta V gene segment behaved as functional or pseudogenic, an earlier analysis of approximately 590 of the donors relied on high-throughput TCR beta sequencing. Donor age, sex, ethnicity and CMV serostatus were compiled together with the repertoire data. A later genetic analysis took genome-wide SNP genotypes for about 65% of the roughly 670 donors and used that subset as a discovery cohort. Typing coverage varied by locus: 629-630 donors for A, B, C, DRB1 and DQB1; approximately 520 for DQA1; around 610 for DPA1; fewer than 480 for DPB1. To study patterns of TCR occurrence, a later analysis re-analyzed previously published TCR beta repertoires from under 750 donors and added high-resolution HLA genotyping. On average, roughly 200,000 unique TCR beta nucleotide sequences were sequenced per donor among some 420 genotyped donors of the cohort, with about 19% of those sequences being non-productive. The study was designed to test whether signatures of past pathogen exposure could be identified by cataloging public T cell receptors. Among the roughly 410 genotyped donors, around 81% belonged to the genetic ancestry cluster associated with self-reported Caucasian donors. The study used immunosequencing to profile the T cell repertoires of approximately 650 subjects and linked those repertoires to cytomegalovirus serostatus. Beyond this particular receptor, the publication reports: According to a later analysis, TCR association rates differed among HLA loci, with DRB1 alleles showing the most associated TCRs and HLA-C alleles showing the fewest. Because counts were too low, some 17 rarely observed V segments, including chromosome 9 orphons, were excluded from the earlier analysis of fewer than 650 of the donors. In an earlier analysis of roughly 560 of the donors, most TCR beta V segments were observed in productive rearrangements about 87% or about 30% of the time, broadly matching IMGT annotations. Across donors, most TCR sequences were observed very rarely, whereas some public TCRs were present in many individuals. A cluster of highly shared sequence variants was judged likely to be a technical artifact of the sequencing pipeline. CMV serostatus was the only immune exposure information available for the cohort. Correlated functional status among segregating V segments might be attributable to linkage disequilibrium, but an unknown experimental factor could not be ruled out. Because HLA typing was missing for some donors at each locus, association tests included only the typed subset. Cytomegalovirus status was reported to be diagnosed by the classifier with high specificity and sensitivity in both the original and validation cohorts. A later analysis found that most CMV-associated TCR beta chains appeared HLA-restricted, with HLA associations seemingly driven largely by CMV exposure. Several of the top co-occurrence clusters appeared to be linked to parvovirus B19, influenza, CMV and Epstein-Barr virus, according to a later analysis. It was suggested by the authors that the approach could potentially be generalized to other disease states and immunological phenotypes. Roughly uniform sequencing depth across donors was assumed in presence/absence analyses, although this assumption may not hold. A later analysis found that HLA-associated TCR beta chains were more clonally expanded and had lower generation probabilities than equally common non-associated chains. Only TCR beta chains were sequenced in this cohort, and the absence of alpha or paired-chain data limited detectable features. A total of 164 TCR beta chains were listed by the study as associated with cytomegalovirus. Compared with the roughly 670-donor mean, donors in an Asian-associated ancestry cluster had fewer N-insertions in productive TCRs, according to a later genetic analysis. A further reported finding was that TCR beta sequences accurately predicted the HLA-A and HLA-B alleles for most subjects in the first cohort. At a false discovery rate of 0.05, a later analysis linked some 18,000 TCR beta sequences to specific HLA alleles. In a later genetic analysis, a missense DCLRE1C variant was associated with V-gene and J-gene trimming of TCR beta chains, and the association was replicated in an independent cohort. When HLA alleles, especially DR and DQ, strongly co-occurred, attributing TCR associations to individual alleles was difficult. Because the 87-base-pair reads could not distinguish some IMGT-functional V segments, including TRBV6-2 and TRBV6-3, those segments were excluded. Three of the identified cytomegalovirus-associated TCR beta chains were confirmed in vitro to be specific for cytomegalovirus antigens.

The TCR was taken from a woman between 18 and 29 years old in good health and CMV-seropositive. Sequenced sample: PBMCs. The rearrangement combines TRBV28 with TRBJ2-5; a weak D assignment points to TRBD1 (5 bases agree). The CDR3 in this case is CASSQDSQEETQYF. The DNA reads as follows: TGTGCCAGCAGTCAAGACAGCCAAGAAGAGACCCAGTACTTC.